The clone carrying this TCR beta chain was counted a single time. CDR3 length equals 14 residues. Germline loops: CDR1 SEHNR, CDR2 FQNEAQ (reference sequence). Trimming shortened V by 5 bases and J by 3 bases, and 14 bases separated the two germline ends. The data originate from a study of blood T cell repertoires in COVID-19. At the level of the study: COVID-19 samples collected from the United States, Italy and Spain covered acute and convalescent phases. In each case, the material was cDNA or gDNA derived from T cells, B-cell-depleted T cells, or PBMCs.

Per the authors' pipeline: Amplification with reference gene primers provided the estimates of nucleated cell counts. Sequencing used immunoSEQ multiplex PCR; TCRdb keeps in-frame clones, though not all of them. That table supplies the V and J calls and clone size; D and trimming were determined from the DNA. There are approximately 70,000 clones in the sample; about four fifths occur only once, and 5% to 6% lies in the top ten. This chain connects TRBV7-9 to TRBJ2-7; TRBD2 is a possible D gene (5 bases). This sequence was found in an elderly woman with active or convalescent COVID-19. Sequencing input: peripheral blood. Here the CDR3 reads CASSPLLAGYEQYF. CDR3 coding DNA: TGTGCCAGCAGCCCTCTCCTAGCTGGCTACGAGCAGTACTTC.